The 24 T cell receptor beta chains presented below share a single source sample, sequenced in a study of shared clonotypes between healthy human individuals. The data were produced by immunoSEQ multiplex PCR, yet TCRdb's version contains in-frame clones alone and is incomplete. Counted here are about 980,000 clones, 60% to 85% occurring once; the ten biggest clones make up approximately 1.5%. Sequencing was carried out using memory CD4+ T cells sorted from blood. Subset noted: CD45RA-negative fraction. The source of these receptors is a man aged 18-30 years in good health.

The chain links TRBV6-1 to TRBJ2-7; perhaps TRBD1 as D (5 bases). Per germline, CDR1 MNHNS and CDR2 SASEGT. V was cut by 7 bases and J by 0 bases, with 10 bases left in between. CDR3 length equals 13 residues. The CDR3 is CASTYRNSYEQYF. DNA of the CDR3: TGTGCCAGCACTTACAGGAACTCCTACGAGCAGTACTTC.

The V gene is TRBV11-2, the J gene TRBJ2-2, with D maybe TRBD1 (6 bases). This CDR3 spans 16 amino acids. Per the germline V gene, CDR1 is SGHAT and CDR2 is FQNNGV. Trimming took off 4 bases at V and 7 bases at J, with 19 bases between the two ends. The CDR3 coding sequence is TGTGCCAGCAGCTCCTCCTCATACAGGGAAGTCGGGGAGCTGTTTTTT. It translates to CASSSSSYREVGELFF.

The CDR3 region is CASSLQGVNEKLFF. The CDR3 DNA is TGTGCCAGCTCACTACAGGGCGTTAATGAAAAACTGTTTTTT. V usage is TRBV18 and J usage is TRBJ1-4; D possibly corresponds to TRBD1 (6 bases). Germline values: CDR1 KGHSH, CDR2 LQKENI. V lost 4 bases and J 4 bases, leaving 10 bases between the germline ends. CDR3 length: 14 amino acids.

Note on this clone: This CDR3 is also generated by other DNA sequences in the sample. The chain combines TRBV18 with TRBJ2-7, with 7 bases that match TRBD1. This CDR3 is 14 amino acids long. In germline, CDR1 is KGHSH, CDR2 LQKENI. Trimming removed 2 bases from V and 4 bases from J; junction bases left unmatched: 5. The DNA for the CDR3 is TGTGCCAGCTCACCAGGGGGACAGACGTACGAGCAGTACTTC. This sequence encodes CASSPGGQTYEQYF.

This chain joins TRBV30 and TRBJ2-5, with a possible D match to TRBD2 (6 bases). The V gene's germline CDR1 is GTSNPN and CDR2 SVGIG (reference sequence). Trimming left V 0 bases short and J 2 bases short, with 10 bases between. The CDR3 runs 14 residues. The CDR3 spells CAWSVLGRQETQYF. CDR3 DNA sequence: TGTGCCTGGAGTGTACTGGGGAGGCAAGAGACCCAGTACTTC.

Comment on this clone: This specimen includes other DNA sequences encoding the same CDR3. CDR3 bases: TGTGCCTGGAGTGTACAAGTCACAGATACGCAGTATTTT. This encodes CAWSVQVTDTQYF. This chain joins TRBV30 and TRBJ2-3; no definite D call. This CDR3 has 13 residues. Trimming left V 0 bases short and J 2 bases short, with 6 bases between. Germline CDR1 reads GTSNPN; CDR2 reads SVGIG (reference sequence).

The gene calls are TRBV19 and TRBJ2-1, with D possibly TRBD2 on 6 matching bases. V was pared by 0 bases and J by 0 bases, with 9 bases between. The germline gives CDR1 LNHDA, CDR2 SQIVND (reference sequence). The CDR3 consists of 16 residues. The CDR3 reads CASSIDGSGSYNEQFF. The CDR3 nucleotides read TGTGCCAGTAGTATAGACGGGAGTGGCTCCTACAATGAGCAGTTCTTC.

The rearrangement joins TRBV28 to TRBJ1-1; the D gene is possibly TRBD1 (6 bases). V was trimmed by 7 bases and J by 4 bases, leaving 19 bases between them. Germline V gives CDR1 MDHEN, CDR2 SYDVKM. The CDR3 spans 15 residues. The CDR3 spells CASTKGGALRTEAFF. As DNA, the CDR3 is TGTGCCAGCACTAAGGGGGGGGCCCTACGCACTGAAGCTTTCTTT.

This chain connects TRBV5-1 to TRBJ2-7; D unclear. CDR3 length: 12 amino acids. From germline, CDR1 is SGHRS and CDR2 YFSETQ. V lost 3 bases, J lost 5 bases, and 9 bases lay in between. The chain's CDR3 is CASSSLGNEQYF. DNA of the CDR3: TGCGCCAGCAGCTCGCTGGGAAACGAGCAGTACTTC. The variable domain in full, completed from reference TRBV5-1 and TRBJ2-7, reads KAGVTQTPRYLIKTRGQQVTLSCSPISGHRSVSWYQQTPGQGLQFLFEYFSETQRNKGNFPGRFSGRQFSNSRSEMNVSTLELGDSALYLCASSSLGNEQYFGPGTRLTVT.

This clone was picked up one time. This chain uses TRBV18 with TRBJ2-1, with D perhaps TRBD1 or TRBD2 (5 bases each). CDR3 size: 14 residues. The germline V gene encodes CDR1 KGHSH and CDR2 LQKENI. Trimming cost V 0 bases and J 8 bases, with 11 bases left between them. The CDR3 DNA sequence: TGTGCCAGCTCACCACCGGGACCGAGTTATGAGCAGTTCTTC. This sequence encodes CASSPPGPSYEQFF.

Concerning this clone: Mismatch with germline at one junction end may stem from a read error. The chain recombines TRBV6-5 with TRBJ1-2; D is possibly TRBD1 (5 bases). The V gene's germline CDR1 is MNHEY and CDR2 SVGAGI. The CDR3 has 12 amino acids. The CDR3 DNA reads TGTGCCAGCAGGGATCCGGGACTTGGGGCCCTTTTC. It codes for CASRDPGLGALF.

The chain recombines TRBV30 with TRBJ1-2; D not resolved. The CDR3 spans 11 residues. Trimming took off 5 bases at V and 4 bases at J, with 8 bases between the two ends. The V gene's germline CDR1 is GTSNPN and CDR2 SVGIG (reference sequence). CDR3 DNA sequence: TGTGCCTGGCGTTGGCTCTATGGCTACACCTTC. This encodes CAWRWLYGYTF.

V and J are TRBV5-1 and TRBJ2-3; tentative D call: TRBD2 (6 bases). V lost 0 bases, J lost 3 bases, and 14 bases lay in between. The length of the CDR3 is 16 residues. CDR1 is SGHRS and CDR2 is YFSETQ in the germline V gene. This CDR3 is CASSLEGGRITDTQYF. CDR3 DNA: TGCGCCAGCAGCTTGGAAGGAGGGAGGATAACAGATACGCAGTATTTT.

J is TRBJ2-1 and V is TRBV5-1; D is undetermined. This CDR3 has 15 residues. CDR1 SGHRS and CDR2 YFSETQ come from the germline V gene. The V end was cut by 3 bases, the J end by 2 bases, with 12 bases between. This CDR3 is CASSSSSSPYNEQFF. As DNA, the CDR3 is TGCGCCAGCAGCTCGTCTAGTTCCCCCTACAATGAGCAGTTCTTC. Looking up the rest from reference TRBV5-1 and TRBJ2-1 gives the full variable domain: KAGVTQTPRYLIKTRGQQVTLSCSPISGHRSVSWYQQTPGQGLQFLFEYFSETQRNKGNFPGRFSGRQFSNSRSEMNVSTLELGDSALYLCASSSSSSPYNEQFFGPGTRLTVL.

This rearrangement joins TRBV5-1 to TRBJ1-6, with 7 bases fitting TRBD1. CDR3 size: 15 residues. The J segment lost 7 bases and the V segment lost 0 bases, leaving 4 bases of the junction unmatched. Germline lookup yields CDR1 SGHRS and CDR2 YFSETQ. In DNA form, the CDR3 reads TGCGCCAGCAGCTTGGGAGGGGGCGGGAATTCACCCCTCCACTTT. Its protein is CASSLGGGGNSPLHF. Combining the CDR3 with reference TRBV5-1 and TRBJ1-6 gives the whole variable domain KAGVTQTPRYLIKTRGQQVTLSCSPISGHRSVSWYQQTPGQGLQFLFEYFSETQRNKGNFPGRFSGRQFSNSRSEMNVSTLELGDSALYLCASSLGGGGNSPLHFGNGTRLTVT.

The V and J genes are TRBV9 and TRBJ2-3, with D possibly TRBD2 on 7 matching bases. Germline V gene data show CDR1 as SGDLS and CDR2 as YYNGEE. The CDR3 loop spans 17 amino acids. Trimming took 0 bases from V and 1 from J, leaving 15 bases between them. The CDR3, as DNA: TGTGCCAGCAGCGTAGACGTCGGGGGGCTGGGCACAGATACGCAGTATTTT. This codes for CASSVDVGGLGTDTQYF.

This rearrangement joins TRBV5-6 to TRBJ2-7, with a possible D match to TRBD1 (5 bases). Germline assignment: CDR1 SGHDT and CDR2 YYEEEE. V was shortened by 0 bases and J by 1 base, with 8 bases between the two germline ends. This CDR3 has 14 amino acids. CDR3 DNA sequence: TGTGCCAGCAGCTTGGTTTCAGGGTCCTACGAGCAGTACTTC. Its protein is CASSLVSGSYEQYF. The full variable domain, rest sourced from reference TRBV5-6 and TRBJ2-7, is DAGVTQSPTHLIKTRGQQVTLRCSPKSGHDTVSWYQQALGQGPQFIFQYYEEEERQRGNFPDRFSGHQFPNYSSELNVNALLLGDSALYLCASSLVSGSYEQYFGPGTRLTVT.

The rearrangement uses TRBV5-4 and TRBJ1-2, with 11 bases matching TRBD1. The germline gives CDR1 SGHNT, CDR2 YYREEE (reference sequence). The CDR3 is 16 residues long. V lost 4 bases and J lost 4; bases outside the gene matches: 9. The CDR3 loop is CASSAMDRGRSYGYTF. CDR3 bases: TGTGCCAGCAGCGCCATGGACAGGGGGCGGAGCTATGGCTACACCTTC.

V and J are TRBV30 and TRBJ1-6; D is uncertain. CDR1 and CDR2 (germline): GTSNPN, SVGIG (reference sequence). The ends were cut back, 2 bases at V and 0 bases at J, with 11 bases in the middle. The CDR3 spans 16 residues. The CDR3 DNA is TGTGCCTGGAGTACACAACCCGGCTCCTATAATTCACCCCTCCACTTT. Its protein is CAWSTQPGSYNSPLHF.

The chain's CDR3 is CASSLEGVGRLFF. The CDR3, as DNA: TGTGCCAGCAGCTTAGAAGGGGTAGGGCGATTGTTCTTC. J is TRBJ2-1 and V is TRBV7-2, with D perhaps TRBD1 (5 bases). V lost 1 base and J lost 15, with 16 bases in between. The length of the CDR3 is 13 residues. Germline V gives CDR1 SGHTA, CDR2 FQGNSA.

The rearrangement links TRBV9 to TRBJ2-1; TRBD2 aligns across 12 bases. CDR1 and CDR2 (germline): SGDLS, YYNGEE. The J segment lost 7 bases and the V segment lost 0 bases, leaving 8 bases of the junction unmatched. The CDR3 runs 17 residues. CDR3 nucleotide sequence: TGTGCCAGCAGCGTAGGACTAGCGGGAGAGGGTGGGAATGAGCAGTTCTTC. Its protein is CASSVGLAGEGGNEQFF.

CDR3 sequence reads: CASWGREAFF. CDR3 DNA: TGTGCCAGCTGGGGTAGGGAAGCTTTCTTT. J is TRBJ1-1 and V is TRBV27; D call uncertain. Deletions cut 8 bases from V and 8 bases from J, with 9 bases between. The germline CDR1 and CDR2 sequences are MNHEY and SMNVEV (reference sequence). The CDR3 loop spans 10 amino acids.

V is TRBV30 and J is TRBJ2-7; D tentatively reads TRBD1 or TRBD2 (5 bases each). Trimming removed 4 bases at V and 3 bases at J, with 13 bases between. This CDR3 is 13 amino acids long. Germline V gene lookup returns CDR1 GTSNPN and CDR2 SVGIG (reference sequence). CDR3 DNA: TGTGCCTGGACCGGGACCAACTTCTACGAGCAGTACTTC. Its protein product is CAWTGTNFYEQYF.

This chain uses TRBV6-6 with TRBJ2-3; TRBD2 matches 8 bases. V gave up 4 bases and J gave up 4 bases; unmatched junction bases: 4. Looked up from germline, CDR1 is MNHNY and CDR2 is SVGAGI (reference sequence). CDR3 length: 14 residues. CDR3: CASSSAGESDTQYF. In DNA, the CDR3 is TGTGCCAGCAGTTCAGCGGGAGAGTCAGATACGCAGTATTTT.